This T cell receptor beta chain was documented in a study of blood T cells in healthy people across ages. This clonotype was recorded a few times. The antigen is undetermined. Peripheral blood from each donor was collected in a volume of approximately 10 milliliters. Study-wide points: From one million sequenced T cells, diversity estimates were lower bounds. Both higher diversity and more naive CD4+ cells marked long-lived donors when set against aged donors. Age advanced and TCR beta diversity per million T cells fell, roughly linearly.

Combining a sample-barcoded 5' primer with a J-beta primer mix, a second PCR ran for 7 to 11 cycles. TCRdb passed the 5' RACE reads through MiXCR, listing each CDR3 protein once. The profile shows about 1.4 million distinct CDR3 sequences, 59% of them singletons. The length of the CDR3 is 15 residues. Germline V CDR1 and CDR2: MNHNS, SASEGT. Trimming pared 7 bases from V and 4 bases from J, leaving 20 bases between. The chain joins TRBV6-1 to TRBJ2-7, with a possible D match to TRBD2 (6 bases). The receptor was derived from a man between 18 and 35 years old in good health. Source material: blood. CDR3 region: CASTITGSEGYEQYF. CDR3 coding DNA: TGTGCCAGCACAATTACCGGGAGTGAGGGGTACGAGCAGTACTTC.